These 10 T cell receptor beta chains share one sample of origin, sequenced in a study of T cells in localized non-small cell lung cancer. Generated by immunoSEQ multiplex PCR, the TCRdb table keeps only in-frame clones and is missing some. The sample holds 4,500 to 5,000 clones, over 25% seen once. Here the sequenced sample was lung tumor tissue, taken before any cancer treatment. These receptor sequences come from a man between 40 and 70 years old with stage III squamous cell lung carcinoma.

The genes are TRBV6-8 and TRBJ2-4, with 10 bases identical to TRBD1. The CDR3 has 14 residues. Trimming removed 7 bases from V and 1 base from J; junction bases left unmatched: 1. CDR1 and CDR2 (germline): MNHGY, SAAAGT. Written as DNA, the CDR3 is TGTGCCAGCAAGGGACAGGGGGCCAAAAACATTCAGTACTTC. Protein: CASKGQGAKNIQYF.

This clone was seen a few times. V is TRBV6-8 and J is TRBJ1-6; D is unclear. The V gene lost 5 bases and the J gene lost 6 bases, with 8 bases spanning the gap. The CDR3 extends over 13 amino acids. Germline-derived CDR1 and CDR2 are MNHGY and SAAAGT. CDR3 coding DNA: TGTGCCAGCAGTGATGGGTTTAATTCACCCCTCCACTTT. Its protein is CASSDGFNSPLHF.

In its sample, this clone was seen a few times. V and J are TRBV9 and TRBJ2-1; TRBD2 matches 9 bases. CDR3 length: 14 amino acids. Trimming at V came to 6 bases and at J to 8 bases, leaving 9 bases not matched to a gene. Germline values: CDR1 SGDLS, CDR2 YYNGEE. The CDR3 DNA follows: TGTGCCAGCACAGGGACTAGCAGTGGTGATGAGCAGTTCTTC. Protein: CASTGTSSGDEQFF.

This clone was recorded a few times. The chain couples TRBV6-8 to TRBJ1-1; 8 bases line up with TRBD1. The CDR3 covers 13 residues. V lost 5 bases and J lost 7; bases outside the gene matches: 6. Germline loops: CDR1 MNHGY, CDR2 SAAAGT. CDR3 coding DNA: TGTGCCAGCAGTGCCGACAGGGGTGGTGAAGCTTTCTTT. Translation: CASSADRGGEAFF.

V usage is TRBV14 and J usage is TRBJ1-2, with 8 bases lining up with TRBD1. The V gene's germline CDR1 is SGHDN and CDR2 FVKESK. V was clipped by 2 bases and J by 7 bases; unmatched bases: 9. The CDR3 consists of 15 residues. The CDR3 protein is CASSQNPGRGPGYTF. The CDR3 region has the DNA TGTGCCAGCAGCCAAAATCCAGGCAGGGGGCCTGGCTACACCTTC.

J is TRBJ1-2 and V is TRBV29-1, with 8 bases matching TRBD1. The CDR3 is 14 residues long. Trimming removed 6 bases from V and 4 bases from J; junction bases left unmatched: 10. Germline-derived CDR1 and CDR2 are SQVTM and ANQGSEA. This chain's CDR3 is CSVNPTGDAYGYTF. Written as DNA, the CDR3 is TGCAGCGTAAATCCGACAGGGGATGCCTATGGCTACACCTTC.

This clone was observed a few times. The chain joins TRBV6-8 to TRBJ2-2, with D perhaps given as TRBD1 or TRBD2 (5 bases each). V was trimmed by 0 bases and J by 0 bases, leaving 11 bases between them. Germline CDR1 MNHGY, CDR2 SAAAGT. The CDR3 contains 17 residues. CDR3 amino acids: CASSYSPGRANTGELFF. The DNA of the CDR3 is TGTGCCAGCAGTTACTCCCCGGGACGGGCGAACACCGGGGAGCTGTTTTTT.

The chain couples TRBV10-3 to TRBJ1-6; weak D call: TRBD1 (5 bases). Trimming shortened V by 2 bases and J by 5 bases, and 19 bases separated the two germline ends. Germline lookup yields CDR1 ENHRY and CDR2 SYGVKD. The length of the CDR3 is 18 residues. CDR3 loop: CAISETDSPISHNSPLHF. CDR3 DNA sequence: TGTGCCATCAGTGAGACAGACAGCCCAATCTCTCATAATTCACCCCTCCACTTT.

This clone was detected only a few times. In DNA, the CDR3 is TGTGCCATCAGGGGGTCGGGGGCGGAGAGCTACGAGCAGTACTTC. Translated, it gives CAIRGSGAESYEQYF. The V call is TRBV6-8, the J call TRBJ2-7, with a possible D match to TRBD1 (7 bases). This CDR3 is built from 15 residues. Germline V lookup: CDR1 MNHGY, CDR2 SAAAGT. Trimming removed 10 bases at V and 3 bases at J, with 22 bases between.

This clone has more than one count but fewer than ten. The chain has TRBV11-3 and TRBJ2-6; the D gene is possibly TRBD1 (5 bases). The CDR3 covers 19 residues. Trimming shortened V by 1 base and J by 0 bases, and 16 bases separated the two germline ends. Germline CDR1 is SGHNT and CDR2 is YENEEA. CDR3 sequence (DNA): TGTGCCAGCAGCTTAGTCGGGCCAGGGATCCCCTCTGGGGCCAACGTCCTGACTTTC. It is translated as CASSLVGPGIPSGANVLTF.